Listed below are T cell receptor beta chains from one sample, sequenced in a study of cytomegalovirus exposure and HLA in healthy donors. Sequencing used immunoSEQ multiplex PCR; TCRdb keeps in-frame clones, though not all of them. The table records 60,000 to 85,000 clones, roughly two thirds of them present only once. Sequencing was carried out using PBMCs. Receptors originate from a man in his sixties in good health and CMV-seropositive. Each CDR3 is given without its conserved first and last residue.

V	J	CDR3
TRBV4-2	TRBJ2-3	ASSQVRGDTQY
TRBV27	TRBJ1-2	ASSLRGSVNYGYT
TRBV7-6	TRBJ2-5	ASRTGVETQY
TRBV27	TRBJ2-1	ASSFTGSPSEQF
TRBV5-1	TRBJ2-5	ASSWGEGREETQY
TRBV15	TRBJ1-5	ATSRDRSRAQH
TRBV9	TRBJ2-2	ASSVSGLASTPNTGELF
TRBV5-4	TRBJ2-7	ASSLGQGHYEQY
TRBV9	TRBJ2-2	ASSVAGAGELGELF
TRBV12-2	TRBJ2-5	ASRLGGQGEETQY
TRBV9	TRBJ2-6	ASSRQGSGANVLT
TRBV28	TRBJ2-7	ASSPPYRNGEQY
TRBV5-6	TRBJ2-1	ASSTLLVRLHNEQF
TRBV19	TRBJ2-7	ATRAGGLAGAGYEQY
TRBV28	TRBJ1-2	ASTGTPWGDGYT
TRBV7-2	TRBJ1-4	ASSSHRPPGEKLF
TRBV29-1	TRBJ2-7	SVVAGGHSYEQY
TRBV4-1	TRBJ1-2	ASSVRDSYGYT
TRBV2	TRBJ1-4	ASSAPDRDNEKLF
TRBV6-6	TRBJ2-7	ASSYSKVGAGEQY
TRBV25-1	TRBJ2-1	ASRFYNEQF
TRBV7-9	TRBJ1-5	SSSPGGNQPQH
TRBV5-5	TRBJ2-3	ASSLLENTDTQY
TRBV11-2	TRBJ1-2	ASSPTTGNYGYT
TRBV7-9	TRBJ1-1	ASSLQGMGRSSEAF
TRBV4-3	TRBJ2-6	ASSQGTGANVLT
TRBV4-1	TRBJ1-5	ASSLTGQGSSNQPQH
TRBV7-9	TRBJ1-2	ASSPDGIYYGCT
TRBV5-1	TRBJ2-7	ASSLAGGSTAEQY
TRBV6-1	TRBJ2-3	ASSEGLAGGLFGLDTQY
TRBV6-1	TRBJ1-5	ASSEQRDQPQH
TRBV19	TRBJ2-6	ASSTGTGGNNVLT
TRBV9	TRBJ2-2	ASSVGGRELF
TRBV9	TRBJ1-4	ASSAWGGQLNEKLF
TRBV1	TRBJ2-1	TSSYRDEQF
TRBV30	TRBJ1-1	AWSTHGGTEAF
TRBV5-6	TRBJ2-7	ASSFRNEQY
TRBV7-6	TRBJ2-7	ASSPAGRGRSYEQY
TRBV13	TRBJ2-2	ASRSRQGQDTGELF
TRBV5-1	TRBJ1-5	ASSLEGDRGPQH
TRBV6-6	TRBJ2-7	ASSTSRQGVTYEQY
TRBV29-1	TRBJ2-4	SVEDVENIQY
TRBV29-1	TRBJ1-2	SVPTGIGGYT
TRBV19	TRBJ2-7	ASSVGQGYEQY
TRBV6-5	TRBJ2-5	ASSRTGGLVETQY
TRBV27	TRBJ1-2	ASSFSYRAGYT
TRBV19	TRBJ1-5	ATWGGDSNQPQH
TRBV11-2	TRBJ2-1	ASSSPAGGRDEQF
TRBV4-3	TRBJ2-7	ASSQGRGISSYEQY
TRBV19	TRBJ2-7	ASSIKVRTTDSYEQY
TRBV6-6	TRBJ2-1	ASSYQVGLADNEQF